These 4 T cell receptor beta chains were sequenced from one sample in a study of blood T cell repertoires in COVID-19. Profiled with immunoSEQ multiplex PCR; TCRdb holds only in-frame clones, not every one. The table has approximately 390,000 clones, more than 75% seen once. Specimen: PBMCs or T cells enriched from blood (not recorded which). The source of these receptors is a woman between 50 and 59 years old who had recovered from COVID-19.

The chain joins TRBV19 to TRBJ1-2; 9 bases are shared with TRBD1. Per germline, CDR1 LNHDA and CDR2 SQIVND (reference sequence). The CDR3 has 19 amino acids. V gave up 4 bases and J gave up 5 bases; unmatched junction bases: 20. For the CDR3, the DNA is TGTGCCAGTAGTACCCGGGGGGGAAAGACCGGGACAGGGTTATATGGCTACACCTTC. It is translated as CASSTRGGKTGTGLYGYTF. The full variable domain, in which reference TRBV19 and TRBJ1-2 provide the parts outside the CDR3, is DGGITQSPKYLFRKEGQNVTLSCEQNLNHDAMYWYRQDPGQGLRLIYYSQIVNDFQKGDIAEGYSVSREKKESFPLTVTSAQKNPTAFYLCASSTRGGKTGTGLYGYTFGSGTRLTVV.

This clone was seen a single time. The chain employs TRBV4-3 and TRBJ2-6; the match to TRBD1 covers 10 bases. This CDR3 contains 17 residues. V gave up 4 bases and J gave up 1 base; unmatched junction bases: 4. Germline values: CDR1 LGHNA, CDR2 YSLEER. The CDR3 sequence is CASSPGTGVSGANVLTF. Written as DNA, the CDR3 is TGCGCCAGCAGCCCGGGGACAGGGGTGTCTGGGGCCAACGTCCTGACTTTC.

The chain has TRBV5-1 and TRBJ2-3; 7 bases line up with TRBD2. The CDR3 covers 13 residues. V gave up 4 bases and J gave up 5 bases; unmatched junction bases: 4. Germline V gene sequence: CDR1 SGHRS, CDR2 YFSETQ. CDR3 region: CASSHGTKDTQYF. CDR3 coding DNA: TGCGCCAGCAGCCATGGGACTAAAGATACGCAGTATTTT. The full variable domain, with the rest looked up from reference TRBV5-1 and TRBJ2-3, is KAGVTQTPRYLIKTRGQQVTLSCSPISGHRSVSWYQQTPGQGLQFLFEYFSETQRNKGNFPGRFSGRQFSNSRSEMNVSTLELGDSALYLCASSHGTKDTQYFGPGTRLTVL.

The chain employs TRBV5-6 and TRBJ2-7; D may be TRBD2 (6 bases). V lost 4 bases and J lost 0, with 8 bases in between. In germline, CDR1 is SGHDT, CDR2 YYEEEE. The CDR3 sequence is 13 residues long. CDR3 DNA sequence: TGTGCCAGCAGCCGGGGACTCTCCTACGAGCAGTACTTC. Protein: CASSRGLSYEQYF.